These 26 T cell receptor beta chains came from one sample sequenced in a study of lymphopenia after photon versus proton radiotherapy. Repertoires were generated with immunoSEQ multiplex PCR, while TCRdb's copy carries only in-frame clones and drops some. The data contain 20,000 to 30,000 clones, roughly four fifths of them seen just once; the ten biggest clones take up around 20%. This specimen consisted of peripheral blood, obtained from a patient treated with proton-based radiotherapy. These TCRs come from a woman between 65 and 79 years old with pancreatic cancer.

The J gene is TRBJ1-2, the V gene TRBV2; D unresolved. The CDR3 contains 10 residues. The ends were cut back, 8 bases at V and 2 bases at J, with 3 bases in the middle. CDR1 is SNHLY and CDR2 is FYNNEI in the germline V gene. CDR3 in DNA: TGTGCCAGCCAAAACTATGGCTACACCTTC. Its translation: CASQNYGYTF.

CDR3 amino acids: CASRSGTGPSYLSSPLHF. The CDR3 DNA reads as TGCGCCAGCAGGTCCGGGACAGGGCCGTCTTACTTGTCTTCACCCCTCCACTTT. The J gene is TRBJ1-6, the V gene TRBV5-1, with 9 positions matching TRBD1. Germline CDR1 reads SGHRS; CDR2 reads YFSETQ. The V segment lost 5 bases and the J segment 9 bases; nucleotides outside the gene matches: 18. This CDR3 is built from 18 residues.

J is TRBJ2-1 and V is TRBV6-5, with 7 bases matching TRBD2. Germline assignment: CDR1 MNHEY and CDR2 SVGAGI. The trim removed 2 bases at V and 7 bases at J, leaving 8 bases unmatched. CDR3 length: 15 residues. The CDR3 spells CASSYEAGVVNEQFF. The CDR3 DNA reads TGTGCCAGCAGTTACGAGGCGGGAGTAGTAAATGAGCAGTTCTTC.

This chain joins TRBV2 and TRBJ2-7; 8 bases map to TRBD1. The CDR3 totals 14 residues. With V trimmed by 7 bases and J by 1 base, 6 bases remained unmatched. CDR1 and CDR2 (germline): SNHLY, FYNNEI. The CDR3 loop reads CASTGTGKSYEQYF. CDR3 DNA: TGTGCCAGCACCGGGACAGGAAAATCCTACGAGCAGTACTTC.

This clone was observed a handful of times. The rearrangement uses TRBV5-1 and TRBJ2-3; D not resolved. V was trimmed by 8 bases and J by 2 bases, leaving 12 bases between them. This CDR3 comprises 13 residues. Germline V gene sequence: CDR1 SGHRS, CDR2 YFSETQ. CDR3 sequence: CASAAPLTDTQYF. CDR3 in DNA: TGCGCCAGTGCGGCGCCACTCACAGATACGCAGTATTTT.

The chain carries TRBV18 and TRBJ2-2; D might be TRBD1 (6 bases). Trimming stripped 2 bases from V and 2 bases from J, with 9 bases between. CDR1 KGHSH and CDR2 LQKENI come from the germline V gene. The CDR3 has 15 residues. CDR3 in amino acids: CASSPGGRNTGELFF. The DNA for the CDR3 is TGTGCCAGCTCACCAGGGGGCCGAAACACCGGGGAGCTGTTTTTT.

The chain has TRBV28 and TRBJ2-7, with a tentative D call TRBD1 (6 bases). The CDR3 has 15 residues. Germline loops: CDR1 MDHEN, CDR2 SYDVKM. Trimming shortened V by 5 bases and J by 2 bases, and 16 bases separated the two germline ends. The CDR3 nucleotides are TGTGCCAGCAGTAAGGTCAGGGGAACTGCCTACGAGCAGTACTTC. Protein: CASSKVRGTAYEQYF.

This sequence joins TRBV5-4 and TRBJ2-1; TRBD1 matches 7 bases. Germline trimming cut 0 bases from V and 7 bases from J; bases unmatched to any gene: 1. The germline V gene encodes CDR1 SGHNT and CDR2 YYREEE (reference sequence). This CDR3 has 13 residues. As DNA, the CDR3 is TGTGCCAGCAGCTTGGCCAGGGGGAATGAGCAGTTCTTC. This translates into CASSLARGNEQFF.

In its sample, this clone was seen once. V is TRBV19 and J is TRBJ1-3; the match to TRBD1 covers 8 bases. The V and J ends lost 6 bases and 4 bases, in that order; junction bases with no gene match: 2. CDR1 and CDR2 (germline): LNHDA, SQIVND (reference sequence). The CDR3 is 13 amino acids. The CDR3 loop is CASSRGPGNTIYF. In DNA, the CDR3 is TGTGCCAGTAGCAGGGGGCCCGGAAACACCATATATTTT.

This clone came up a few times. The J gene is TRBJ1-6, the V gene TRBV9; TRBD1 matches 7 bases. CDR1 SGDLS and CDR2 YYNGEE come from the germline V gene. CDR3 length: 15 amino acids. The V segment lost 3 bases and the J segment 9 bases; nucleotides outside the gene matches: 9. CDR3 in amino acids: CASSDNRGSFSPLHF. The DNA for the CDR3 is TGTGCCAGCAGCGACAACAGGGGTAGCTTTTCACCCCTCCACTTT.

The rearrangement uses TRBV5-5 and TRBJ1-2; D not certain. V lost 0 bases, J lost 2 bases, and 5 bases lay in between. CDR1 and CDR2 (germline): SGHKS, YYEKEE (reference sequence). The CDR3 runs 13 residues. The CDR3 loop is CASSLVDNYGYTF. CDR3 sequence (DNA): TGTGCCAGCAGCTTGGTTGACAACTATGGCTACACCTTC.

A few counts support this clone. The chain uses TRBV11-2 and TRBJ1-1; the D gene is possibly TRBD1 (5 bases). V was shortened by 5 bases and J by 1 base, with 11 bases between the two germline ends. Per the germline V gene, CDR1 is SGHAT and CDR2 is FQNNGV. The CDR3 has 14 residues. The CDR3 bases are TGTGCCAGCAGCACCCTTGGGGGGAACACTGAAGCTTTCTTT. The encoded protein is CASSTLGGNTEAFF.

The CDR3: CASSATQTGVNYGYTF. In DNA form, the CDR3 reads TGTGCCAGCAGTGCCACTCAGACAGGAGTTAACTATGGCTACACCTTC. V usage is TRBV6-1 and J usage is TRBJ1-2; a weak D match, TRBD1 (6 bases). Germline V CDR1 and CDR2: MNHNS, SASEGT. CDR3 size: 16 residues. Trimming took 4 bases from V and 1 from J, leaving 16 bases between them.

This chain joins TRBV13 and TRBJ2-5; 12 bases are shared with TRBD2. Germline V gives CDR1 PRHDT, CDR2 FYEKMQ (reference sequence). The CDR3 length is 17 residues. The V segment lost 5 bases and the J segment 4 bases; nucleotides outside the gene matches: 11. This CDR3 reads CASSNHKTSGRRETQYF. In nucleotides, the CDR3 is TGTGCCAGCAGCAATCACAAGACTAGCGGGAGAAGAGAGACCCAGTACTTC.

The table lists this clone with a few counts. The rearrangement links TRBV27 to TRBJ1-5; TRBD1 matches at 10 bases. The CDR3 has 13 residues. After removal of 9 bases from V and 6 bases from J, the junction contained 5 bases not matched to a gene. Per the germline V gene, CDR1 is MNHEY and CDR2 is SMNVEV (reference sequence). The CDR3 DNA is TGTGCCAGTAAGACAGGGGGCCGTCAGCCCCAGCATTTT. The encoded protein is CASKTGGRQPQHF.

This rearrangement joins TRBV29-1 to TRBJ1-2; D may be TRBD1 (6 bases). Germline CDR1 SQVTM, CDR2 ANQGSEA. Between the trimmed V and J ends, which lost 1 base and 4 bases, there was a span of 13 bases. CDR3 length: 14 amino acids. The CDR3 here is CSVEAPGQTYGYTF. DNA of the CDR3: TGCAGCGTTGAAGCGCCTGGACAGACCTATGGCTACACCTTC. Using reference TRBV29-1 and TRBJ1-2 for the parts outside the CDR3, the full variable domain is SAVISQKPSRDICQRGTSLTIQCQVDSQVTMMFWYRQQPGQSLTLIATANQGSEATYESGFVIDKFPISRPNLTFSTLTVSNMSPEDSSIYLCSVEAPGQTYGYTFGSGTRLTVV.

The chain combines TRBV12-5 with TRBJ1-2; 8 bases agree with TRBD1. The CDR3 contains 13 residues. Looked up from germline, CDR1 is LGHNT and CDR2 is FRNRAP. J was trimmed by 8 bases and V by 5 bases; bases with no gene match: 7. The CDR3 coding sequence is TGTGCTAGTGGTGGACAGGGTCTAGGCGGCTACACCTTC. Amino acids: CASGGQGLGGYTF.

The rearrangement links TRBV11-2 to TRBJ2-7; D is unclear. V gave up 1 base and J gave up 9 bases, with 7 bases separating them. The CDR3 length is 11 residues. The germline V gene has CDR1 SGHAT and CDR2 FQNNGV. CDR3 sequence (DNA): TGTGCCAGCAGCTTAGGACCCGGGCAGTACTTC. Its protein product is CASSLGPGQYF.

This clone rates as medium-sized. The rearrangement links TRBV7-9 to TRBJ2-6, with D perhaps assigned TRBD1 or TRBD2 (6 bases each). Germline lookup yields CDR1 SEHNR and CDR2 FQNEAQ (reference sequence). The CDR3 consists of 15 residues. V dropped 5 bases and J dropped 2 bases, with 10 bases sitting between them. CDR3 in amino acids: CASSRRGPGANVLTF. For the CDR3, the DNA is TGTGCCAGCAGCCGCCGGGGGCCTGGGGCCAACGTCCTGACTTTC.

The rearrangement links TRBV5-1 to TRBJ2-1; D gene uncertain. V lost 5 bases to trimming and J lost 8 bases, with 11 bases between them. This CDR3 contains 12 residues. Germline loops: CDR1 SGHRS, CDR2 YFSETQ. CDR3 protein: CASSYYPDEQFF. In DNA, the CDR3 is TGCGCCAGCAGTTATTATCCCGATGAGCAGTTCTTC.

The rearrangement links TRBV20-1 to TRBJ2-1; unclear D gene. CDR1 and CDR2 (germline): DFQATT, SNEGSKA (reference sequence). CDR3 length equals 10 residues. Trimming removed 5 bases from V and 9 bases from J, with 8 bases in between. This chain's CDR3 is CSALTPEQFF. The CDR3 DNA reads as TGCAGTGCTCTGACTCCTGAGCAGTTCTTC.

The CDR3 DNA reads TGTGCCAGCAGCAACCGGGACAGGAACACCGGGGAGCTGTTTTTT. Amino acids: CASSNRDRNTGELFF. The chain links TRBV7-2 to TRBJ2-2, with 7 bases aligning to TRBD1. In germline, CDR1 is SGHTA, CDR2 FQGNSA. V shed 5 bases and J 1 base; nucleotides not matched to a gene: 4. The CDR3 spans 15 residues.

The CDR3 loop is CASSPPVSGAEAFF. CDR3 sequence (DNA): TGTGCCAGCAGCCCGCCCGTGTCGGGCGCTGAAGCTTTCTTT. The rearrangement links TRBV28 to TRBJ1-1; D gene uncertain. This CDR3 contains 14 residues. The germline CDR1 and CDR2 sequences are MDHEN and SYDVKM. V lost 6 bases and J lost 6, with 17 bases in between.

The chain carries TRBV12-2 and TRBJ2-6; the table's D call TRBD1 went unverified against the DNA. TRBV12-2 is given as a pseudogene. The CDR3 has 19 amino acids. This CDR3 is CASRYPQRQGATGANVLTF. CDR3 DNA sequence: TGTGCAAGTCGCTATCCCCAACGGCAGGGGGCTACTGGGGCCAACGTCCTGACTTTC.

This chain connects TRBV9 to TRBJ2-1, with 9 bases identical to TRBD2. The CDR3 loop spans 15 amino acids. The V and J ends lost 4 bases and 2 bases, in that order; junction bases with no gene match: 4. The germline V gene has CDR1 SGDLS and CDR2 YYNGEE. The CDR3 loop is CASSSSGNPYNEQFF. The CDR3 nucleotides are TGTGCCAGCAGCTCTAGCGGGAACCCCTACAATGAGCAGTTCTTC.

V gene TRBV28 combines with J gene TRBJ2-5; 13 nucleotides align to TRBD2. Germline V gene sequence: CDR1 MDHEN, CDR2 SYDVKM. J gave up 4 bases and V 6 bases, and 5 bases lay outside the gene matches. The CDR3 is 15 residues long. The CDR3 is CASSTGLAGVETQYF. DNA for the CDR3: TGTGCCAGCAGCACCGGACTAGCGGGAGTAGAGACCCAGTACTTC.